The 31 T cell receptor beta chains below were found in one sample sequenced in a study of cytomegalovirus exposure and HLA in healthy donors. 60 Vbeta and 13 Jbeta primers were used in PCR. Some clones are missing from TCRdb's copy, which holds only in-frame ones; the method was immunoSEQ multiplex PCR. The table shows roughly 80,000 clones, with approximately 78% occurring only once. Sequencing was done on a sample of PBMCs. These receptors were taken from a man in his forties in good health and CMV-seronegative.

CDR3 amino acids: CASSLSVVEDTEAFF. In DNA, the CDR3 is TGTGCCAGCAGCTTGAGCGTTGTAGAGGACACTGAAGCTTTCTTT. The rearrangement links TRBV5-4 to TRBJ1-1; D remains unclear. Trimming pared 1 base from V and 3 bases from J, leaving 13 bases between. Germline-derived CDR1 and CDR2 are SGHNT and YYREEE (reference sequence). This CDR3 contains 15 residues.

This clone was counted once. The V gene is TRBV6-1, the J gene TRBJ1-1, with 7 bases identical to TRBD1. From germline, CDR1 is MNHNS and CDR2 SASEGT. The CDR3 has 15 residues. The V segment lost 1 base and the J segment 2 bases; nucleotides outside the gene matches: 4. Here the CDR3 reads CASSEGAGGNTEAFF. CDR3 sequence (DNA): TGTGCCAGCAGTGAAGGGGCAGGGGGAAACACTGAAGCTTTCTTT.

The chain employs TRBV5-1 and TRBJ1-2; D possibly corresponds to TRBD1 (5 bases). Trimming took off 0 bases at V and 8 bases at J, with 14 bases between the two ends. CDR1 and CDR2 from the germline V gene are SGHRS and YFSETQ. The CDR3 sequence is 14 residues long. CDR3 sequence (DNA): TGCGCCAGCAGCTTGGGAGCGAATCGACAGGGCTACACCTTC. Translation: CASSLGANRQGYTF.

This clone was counted between two and nine times. The chain couples TRBV30 to TRBJ1-1, with D uncertain. Trimming pared 2 bases from V and 6 bases from J, leaving 10 bases between. This CDR3 comprises 12 residues. From germline, CDR1 is GTSNPN and CDR2 SVGIG (reference sequence). The CDR3 nucleotides read TGTGCCTGGAGTCTACAGCGGGCTGAAGCTTTCTTT. This gives the protein CAWSLQRAEAFF.

Of note for this clone: Other DNA sequences in the sample encode the same CDR3. The V gene is TRBV4-1, the J gene TRBJ2-5, with 7 bases that match TRBD1. The J call may be wrong; the DNA end is better matched by TRBJ2-7. From germline, CDR1 is MGHRA and CDR2 YSYEKL. The CDR3 length is 17 residues. The CDR3 spells CASSQGRDRSSSYEQYF. The DNA for the CDR3 is TGCGCCAGCAGCCAGGGAAGGGACAGATCAAGCTCCTACGAGCAGTACTTC.

The rearrangement joins TRBV14 to TRBJ1-2; D is uncertain. V was shortened by 1 base and J by 8 bases, with 8 bases between the two germline ends. Germline loops: CDR1 SGHDN, CDR2 FVKESK. The CDR3 contains 12 residues. The CDR3 nucleotides read TGTGCCAGCAGCCAAGCCTACTCGGGCTACACCTTC. The encoded protein is CASSQAYSGYTF.

V usage is TRBV6-5 and J usage is TRBJ1-2; TRBD1 agrees at 9 bases. Germline assignment: CDR1 MNHEY and CDR2 SVGAGI. J lost 8 bases, V lost 2 bases, and 9 bases had no gene match. The CDR3 is 15 amino acids. The chain's CDR3 is CASSYGQGTPRGYTF. The CDR3 nucleotides are TGTGCCAGCAGTTACGGACAGGGGACGCCTCGAGGCTACACCTTC.

The chain links TRBV5-1 to TRBJ2-2; TRBD1 agrees at 7 bases. This CDR3 comprises 14 residues. Germline loops: CDR1 SGHRS, CDR2 YFSETQ. Unmatched junction bases numbered 4, after V lost 2 bases and J lost 6 bases. The CDR3 sequence is CASSFPTGSGELFF. The CDR3 nucleotides read TGCGCCAGCAGCTTTCCGACAGGGTCCGGGGAGCTGTTTTTT. Full variable domain (outside the CDR3, taken from reference TRBV5-1 and TRBJ2-2): KAGVTQTPRYLIKTRGQQVTLSCSPISGHRSVSWYQQTPGQGLQFLFEYFSETQRNKGNFPGRFSGRQFSNSRSEMNVSTLELGDSALYLCASSFPTGSGELFFGEGSRLTVL.

The table lists this clone with a few counts. Lacking the conserved final phenylalanine or tryptophan, this CDR3 likely reflects a read error. The chain recombines TRBV5-1 with TRBJ1-4; TRBD1 might be the D (5 bases). There are 13 residues in the CDR3. Trimming shortened V by 2 bases and J by 6 bases, and 8 bases separated the two germline ends. CDR1 is SGHRS, CDR2 YFSETQ, per germline. CDR3 DNA sequence: TGCGCCAGCAGCTTTAGCAGGGATGAAAAACTGTTTTTG. The encoded protein is CASSFSRDEKLFL.

The sample holds a few counts of this clone. The chain combines TRBV25-1 with TRBJ1-6; D is unclear. This CDR3 contains 13 residues. CDR1 MGHDK and CDR2 SYGVNS come from the germline V gene. Trimming stripped 9 bases from V and 8 bases from J, with 14 bases between. The CDR3 here is CASRITEDSPLHF. The CDR3 DNA is TGTGCCAGTAGGATAACAGAAGATTCACCCCTCCACTTT.

The chain couples TRBV6-6 to TRBJ2-5; 8 bases match TRBD1. The better agreement between TRBJ2-7 and the DNA end casts doubt on the J call. Germline V gene data show CDR1 as MNHNY and CDR2 as SVGAGI (reference sequence). This CDR3 contains 13 residues. CDR3 sequence reads: CASSTGGYYEQYF. The CDR3 DNA reads TGTGCCAGCAGTACAGGGGGGTACTACGAGCAGTACTTC.

This clone has just one count. The CDR3 reads CASSQGARQTTNEKLFF. As DNA, the CDR3 is TGTGCCAGCAGCCAAGGAGCTAGACAGACAACTAATGAAAAACTGTTTTTT. This chain uses TRBV4-2 with TRBJ1-4, with D perhaps matching TRBD1 (5 bases). Per the germline V gene, CDR1 is LGHNA and CDR2 is YNFKEQ. V lost 1 base and J 0 bases, leaving 12 bases between the germline ends. This CDR3 spans 17 amino acids.

V and J are TRBV27 and TRBJ1-2; TRBD1 aligns across 11 bases. The CDR3 consists of 14 residues. The germline V gene has CDR1 MNHEY and CDR2 SMNVEV (reference sequence). Germline trimming cut 3 bases from V and 4 bases from J; bases unmatched to any gene: 1. CDR3 in amino acids: CASSLGTGGYGYTF. The CDR3 DNA is TGTGCCAGCAGTTTGGGGACAGGGGGCTATGGCTACACCTTC.

The chain joins TRBV5-1 to TRBJ2-7; D is possibly TRBD1 (6 bases). There are 15 residues in the CDR3. Deletions cut 0 bases from V and 2 bases from J, with 12 bases between. CDR1 and CDR2 (germline): SGHRS, YFSETQ. The CDR3 bases are TGCGCCAGCAGCTTGGAGGGTACAGGGCCCTACGAGCAGTACTTC. It codes for CASSLEGTGPYEQYF.

This sequence joins TRBV7-3 and TRBJ2-1, with D perhaps matching TRBD1 (6 bases). V was shortened by 6 bases and J by 9 bases, with 21 bases between the two germline ends. This CDR3 is 15 amino acids long. Germline V gives CDR1 SGHTA, CDR2 FQGTGA. The CDR3 bases are TGTGCCAGCAGTCCTCGACAGGTCGGTGCGGTTGAGCAGTTCTTC. Protein sequence: CASSPRQVGAVEQFF.

The rearrangement uses TRBV5-4 and TRBJ2-5; 12 bases fit TRBD2. Judging by the DNA end, TRBJ2-7 fits better; the J call may be wrong. CDR3 length: 18 amino acids. Germline V lookup: CDR1 SGHNT, CDR2 YYREEE (reference sequence). The CDR3 DNA is TGTGCCAGCAGCTTGTCTAGCGGGGGGGCCCCTAGCTCCTACGAGCAGTACTTC. Amino acids: CASSLSSGGAPSSYEQYF.

This clone is judged medium-sized. The chain combines TRBV4-3 with TRBJ1-1; a possible D gene is TRBD1 (5 bases). Germline V gene sequence: CDR1 LGHNA, CDR2 YSLEER. V dropped 1 base and J dropped 5 bases, with 14 bases sitting between them. This CDR3 is built from 15 residues. The DNA for the CDR3 is TGCGCCAGCAGCCAAGTTGGGCAGGAGGGGACTGAAGCTTTCTTT. Encoded protein: CASSQVGQEGTEAFF.

The rearrangement joins TRBV4-1 to TRBJ2-3; D is perhaps TRBD2 (6 bases). The CDR3 consists of 18 residues. Trimming pared 4 bases from V and 4 bases from J, leaving 24 bases between. In germline, CDR1 is MGHRA, CDR2 YSYEKL. The CDR3 protein is CASSPSERYRRGPDTQYF. CDR3 DNA sequence: TGCGCCAGCAGCCCCTCTGAAAGATACAGGAGGGGCCCAGATACGCAGTATTTT.

This chain uses TRBV7-3 with TRBJ1-1; D is possibly TRBD1 (6 bases). The V gene lost 4 bases and the J gene lost 1 base, with 7 bases spanning the gap. The CDR3 runs to 13 residues. CDR1 and CDR2 (germline): SGHTA, FQGTGA. The CDR3 region is CASSSGQNTEAFF. The CDR3 region has the DNA TGTGCCAGCAGCTCGGGACAGAACACTGAAGCTTTCTTT.

This chain links TRBV6-1 with TRBJ2-4; D not certain. This CDR3 region has 14 residues. Germline V gene lookup returns CDR1 MNHNS and CDR2 SASEGT. Between the trimmed V and J ends, which lost 3 bases and 1 base, there was a span of 7 bases. The CDR3 protein is CASSERWAKNIQYF. For the CDR3, the DNA is TGTGCCAGCAGTGAGCGTTGGGCCAAAAACATTCAGTACTTC.

This sequence joins TRBV27 and TRBJ1-2, with 9 bases that match TRBD1. The CDR3 has 16 residues. CDR1 MNHEY and CDR2 SMNVEV come from the germline V gene (reference sequence). V dropped 0 bases and J dropped 5; count of bases not matched to a gene: 7. The CDR3 DNA reads as TGTGCCAGCAGTTTATCGGGACAGGGTGAGGCGTATGGCTACACCTTC. Residues: CASSLSGQGEAYGYTF.

This chain joins TRBV6-5 and TRBJ2-7; TRBD1 matches 7 bases. The germline V gene encodes CDR1 MNHEY and CDR2 SVGAGI. The V segment lost 5 bases and the J segment 2 bases; nucleotides outside the gene matches: 6. This CDR3 spans 14 amino acids. The CDR3 DNA reads TGTGCCAGCAGTCGAGACAGGGAAGCCTACGAGCAGTACTTC. Its translation: CASSRDREAYEQYF.

The V and J genes are TRBV30 and TRBJ1-5; the D gene is possibly TRBD1 (6 bases). CDR1 GTSNPN and CDR2 SVGIG come from the germline V gene (reference sequence). CDR3 length equals 14 residues. V was clipped by 0 bases and J by 4 bases, with 10 bases between them. This CDR3 reads CAWSVSGQNQPQHF. CDR3 nucleotides: TGTGCCTGGAGTGTCTCCGGACAGAATCAGCCCCAGCATTTT.

J is TRBJ1-5 and V is TRBV19, with 9 bases fitting TRBD1. The CDR3 is 16 residues long. Germline V gene sequence: CDR1 LNHDA, CDR2 SQIVND (reference sequence). V shed 6 bases, J shed 6 bases, and the junction held 12 bases outside the gene matches. The CDR3 region has the DNA TGTGCCAGTAGGATTGGGGACAGGGCAAGGTTTCAGCCCCAGCATTTT. It translates to CASRIGDRARFQPQHF.

The chain couples TRBV5-4 to TRBJ1-6, with 7 bases aligning to TRBD1. J lost 7 bases, V lost 4 bases, and 14 bases had no gene match. Germline V gene sequence: CDR1 SGHNT, CDR2 YYREEE (reference sequence). The CDR3 consists of 17 residues. As DNA, the CDR3 is TGTGCCAGCAGCGACCAGGACAGGCGAGCTCAAAATTCACCCCTCCACTTT. Translation gives CASSDQDRRAQNSPLHF.

This clone was recorded only once. The chain is built from TRBV10-1 and TRBJ2-7; a weak D match, TRBD1 (5 bases). The CDR3 has 11 amino acids. The germline V gene has CDR1 WNHNN and CDR2 SYGVQD (reference sequence). V dropped 6 bases and J dropped 7 bases, with 10 bases sitting between them. The chain's CDR3 is CASRFRVEQYF. In DNA, the CDR3 is TGCGCCAGCAGATTCAGGGTTGAGCAGTACTTC.

This chain connects TRBV6-1 to TRBJ1-1; no definite D call. V was trimmed by 2 bases and J by 5 bases, leaving 9 bases between them. There are 13 residues in the CDR3. Per the germline V gene, CDR1 is MNHNS and CDR2 is SASEGT. The CDR3, as DNA: TGTGCCAGCAGTGAATATCCGGGGACTGAAGCTTTCTTT. Its translation: CASSEYPGTEAFF.

The chain employs TRBV9 and TRBJ1-1; 7 nucleotides align to TRBD1. CDR1 and CDR2 (germline): SGDLS, YYNGEE. CDR3 length equals 14 residues. The V segment lost 1 base and the J segment 7 bases; nucleotides outside the gene matches: 7. The CDR3 protein is CASSVPTGAGEAFF. The DNA for the CDR3 is TGTGCCAGCAGCGTACCCACAGGGGCGGGTGAAGCTTTCTTT. Full variable domain (remainder filled in from reference TRBV9 and TRBJ1-1): DSGVTQTPKHLITATGQRVTLRCSPRSGDLSVYWYQQSLDQGLQFLIQYYNGEERAKGNILERFSAQQFPDLHSELNLSSLELGDSALYFCASSVPTGAGEAFFGQGTRLTVV.

The V and J genes are TRBV5-1 and TRBJ2-5, with D possibly TRBD2 on 5 matching bases. Germline lookup yields CDR1 SGHRS and CDR2 YFSETQ. Trimming took off 5 bases at V and 1 base at J, with 12 bases between the two ends. This CDR3 is built from 14 residues. The CDR3 DNA follows: TGCGCCAGCAGACAAGGACTGGTCCAAGAGACCCAGTACTTC. It yields the protein CASRQGLVQETQYF.

This clone appeared a few times. The chain couples TRBV7-9 to TRBJ1-1; 8 bases are shared with TRBD1. The V and J ends lost 8 bases and 5 bases, in that order; junction bases with no gene match: 13. Germline-derived CDR1 and CDR2 are SEHNR and FQNEAQ (reference sequence). This CDR3 comprises 15 residues. The CDR3 DNA is TGTGCCAGCCAGACACAGGGGGGTGAGGGTACTGAAGCTTTCTTT. Protein product: CASQTQGGEGTEAFF.

This clone was recorded only once. The V gene is TRBV7-2, the J gene TRBJ2-3; D is perhaps TRBD2 (5 bases). The ends were cut back, 4 bases at V and 5 bases at J, with 10 bases in the middle. This CDR3 region has 13 residues. Germline CDR1 reads SGHTA; CDR2 reads FQGNSA. The CDR3 nucleotides read TGTGCCAGCAGCTCGACCCGGGAAGATACGCAGTATTTT. It codes for CASSSTREDTQYF. The whole variable domain, filled in from reference TRBV7-2 and TRBJ2-3, reads GAGVSQSPSNKVTEKGKDVELRCDPISGHTALYWYRQSLGQGLEFLIYFQGNSAPDKSGLPSDRFSAERTGGSVSTLTIQRTQQEDSAVYLCASSSTREDTQYFGPGTRLTVL.